Detailed here is one TCR beta chain. These data are taken from a study of blood T cell repertoires in COVID-19. In germline, CDR1 is SEHNR, CDR2 FQNEAQ (reference sequence). The CDR3 loop spans 13 amino acids. After removal of 4 bases from V and 3 bases from J, the junction contained 2 bases not matched to a gene. In the authors' workflow: Amplification of reference gene primers provided the estimated nucleated cell counts. Profiled with immunoSEQ multiplex PCR; TCRdb holds only in-frame clones, not every one. From that table come the V and J calls and clone size; the DNA was used to work out D and trimming. Among some 390,000 clones listed, approximately 87% were seen once.

The sample consisted of peripheral blood. The rearrangement uses TRBV7-9 and TRBJ1-2, with 7 bases that match TRBD1. The TCR was taken from a woman between 55 and 75 years old with COVID-19, enrolled during active disease. The CDR3 protein is CASSSQGYYGYTF. The DNA for the CDR3 is TGTGCCAGCAGCTCACAGGGGTACTATGGCTACACCTTC.